The 32 T cell receptor beta chains below come from one sample, sequenced in a study of breast tumors, draining lymph nodes, adjacent tissues. Samples came from axillary lymph nodes draining the breast cancer. One entry per CDR3 protein results from TCRdb running MiXCR on the multiplex PCR reads. The profile shows around 120,000 distinct CDR3 sequences, 15% to 20% of them singletons. Sequencing used axillary lymph node tissue. The receptors stem from a female donor with breast cancer. Some clones in this sample may be carry-over from other donors' samples.

This clonotype was picked up many times. V is TRBV20-1 and J is TRBJ2-3; 9 positions agree with TRBD2. With 0 bases clipped from V and 1 base from J, the junction kept 2 bases outside the gene matches. The germline CDR1 and CDR2 sequences are DFQATT and SNEGSKA (reference sequence). This CDR3 is 15 amino acids long. CDR3 sequence: CSAREEREGTDTQYF. The CDR3 DNA is TGCAGTGCTAGAGAAGAGCGGGAGGGCACAGATACGCAGTATTTT.

This clonotype was found many times. CDR3 DNA sequence: TGTGCCAGCAGGACAGGATCAAACTATGGCTACACCTTC. Residues: CASRTGSNYGYTF. The rearrangement links TRBV6-5 to TRBJ1-2; a possible D gene is TRBD1 (6 bases). Germline V CDR1 and CDR2: MNHEY, SVGAGI. Deletions cut 6 bases from V and 2 bases from J, with 10 bases between. The CDR3 covers 13 residues.

This clonotype was observed many times. The chain carries TRBV6-1 and TRBJ2-1; a weak D match, TRBD2 (7 bases). V lost 8 bases to trimming and J lost 11 bases, with 16 bases between them. Germline CDR1 and CDR2: MNHNS and SASEGT. This CDR3 has 12 residues. The CDR3 sequence: CASLAGGPQQFF. DNA for the CDR3: TGTGCCAGCCTAGCCGGGGGGCCCCAGCAGTTCTTC.

This clonotype was seen ten or more times. This chain links TRBV2 with TRBJ2-7, with 7 positions matching TRBD2. V shed 5 bases and J 4 bases; nucleotides not matched to a gene: 14. The V gene's germline CDR1 is SNHLY and CDR2 FYNNEI. This CDR3 has 16 residues. The chain's CDR3 is CASSSGLRAGVYEQYF. In DNA form, the CDR3 reads TGTGCCAGCAGTTCAGGATTGCGGGCGGGGGTTTACGAGCAGTACTTC.

The gene calls are TRBV28 and TRBJ2-1, with 7 bases aligning to TRBD2. Germline V lookup: CDR1 MDHEN, CDR2 SYDVKM. Germline trimming cut 6 bases from V and 4 bases from J; bases unmatched to any gene: 6. CDR3 length: 14 residues. The CDR3 loop reads CASSSRERYNEQFF. The CDR3, as DNA: TGTGCCAGCAGCTCGCGGGAGAGATACAATGAGCAGTTCTTC. Combining the CDR3 with reference TRBV28 and TRBJ2-1 gives the whole variable domain DVKVTQSSRYLVKRTGEKVFLECVQDMDHENMFWYRQDPGLGLRLIYFSYDVKMKEKGDIPEGYSVSREKKERFSLILESASTNQTSMYLCASSSRERYNEQFFGPGTRLTVL.

This clonotype was counted at least ten times. The J gene is TRBJ2-2, the V gene TRBV7-3, with 8 bases identical to TRBD1. There are 13 residues in the CDR3. Germline V gene lookup returns CDR1 SGHTA and CDR2 FQGTGA. The trim removed 6 bases at V and 6 bases at J, leaving 3 bases unmatched. DNA of the CDR3: TGTGCCAGCAGGAGACAGGGGCCCGGGGAGCTGTTTTTT. Translating it yields CASRRQGPGELFF. The full variable domain, completed using reference TRBV7-3 and TRBJ2-2, is GAGVSQTPSNKVTEKGKYVELRCDPISGHTALYWYRQSLGQGPEFLIYFQGTGAADDSGLPNDRFFAVRPEGSVSTLKIQRTERGDSAVYLCASRRQGPGELFFGEGSRLTVL.

This chain uses TRBV7-2 with TRBJ1-1, with 10 positions matching TRBD1. Trimming took 1 base from V and 0 from J; bases not matched to a gene: 8. The CDR3 length is 18 residues. Per germline, CDR1 SGHTA and CDR2 FQGNSA. This CDR3 is CASSLEGQGRRVNTEAFF. DNA for the CDR3: TGTGCCAGCAGCTTAGAGGGACAGGGGAGACGGGTGAACACTGAAGCTTTCTTT.

A note on this clonotype: Since a much larger clone is just one base distant, this may be a read error. V is TRBV4-1 and J is TRBJ2-2, with 8 bases matching TRBD1. Trimming cost V 3 bases and J 5 bases; bases outside gene matches: 11. CDR3 length: 17 residues. The germline CDR1 and CDR2 sequences are MGHRA and YSYEKL. The CDR3 DNA is TGCGCCAGCAGCCAGACGCCGGGACAGGTGCTAACCGGGGAGCTGTTTTTT. Amino acids: CASSQTPGQVLTGELFF.

Ten or more counts support this clonotype. This chain links TRBV19 with TRBJ2-2; 9 nucleotides agree with TRBD1. The germline V gene encodes CDR1 LNHDA and CDR2 SQIVND (reference sequence). This CDR3 is built from 16 residues. J was trimmed by 5 bases and V by 4 bases; bases with no gene match: 8. CDR3 in amino acids: CASSTGTGTSTGELFF. CDR3 DNA sequence: TGTGCCAGTAGTACCGGGACAGGGACTTCGACCGGGGAGCTGTTTTTT.

Ten or more counts support this clonotype. This CDR3 reads CASTLGLSSYNSPLHF. The DNA for the CDR3 is TGTGCCAGCACCTTGGGGTTAAGCTCCTATAATTCACCCCTCCACTTT. The chain uses TRBV7-9 and TRBJ1-6, with D hard to call. Germline V CDR1 and CDR2: SEHNR, FQNEAQ (reference sequence). The CDR3 runs to 16 residues. Trimming stripped 7 bases from V and 0 bases from J, with 13 bases between.

This clonotype occurred a few times. The V call is TRBV30, the J call TRBJ2-3; weak D call: TRBD1 (5 bases). The V gene lost 0 bases and the J gene lost 2 bases, with 9 bases spanning the gap. The germline gives CDR1 GTSNPN, CDR2 SVGIG (reference sequence). CDR3 length equals 14 residues. This CDR3 is CAWSVGVPTDTQYF. The DNA for the CDR3 is TGTGCCTGGAGTGTAGGGGTCCCCACAGATACGCAGTATTTT.

The chain has TRBV27 and TRBJ2-5, with 13 bases identical to TRBD2. V shed 5 bases, J shed 7 bases, and the junction held 10 bases outside the gene matches. The CDR3 consists of 16 residues. The germline V gene encodes CDR1 MNHEY and CDR2 SMNVEV (reference sequence). DNA of the CDR3: TGTGCCAGCAGTCTAACTCCCAGGACTAGCGGGGGGACCCAGTACTTC. This gives the protein CASSLTPRTSGGTQYF.

Remarks on this clonotype: A much bigger clone sits one base away, suggesting this may be a read error. V and J are TRBV11-2 and TRBJ1-3; 11 nucleotides line up with TRBD1. V lost 3 bases and J lost 6; bases outside the gene matches: 7. CDR3 size: 16 residues. CDR1 and CDR2 from the germline V gene are SGHAT and FQNNGV. This chain's CDR3 is CASSFGQGAPENTIYF. As DNA, the CDR3 is TGTGCCAGCAGCTTCGGACAGGGGGCCCCTGAAAACACCATATATTTT.

This chain uses TRBV28 with TRBJ2-7; 10 bases fit TRBD1. This CDR3 has 15 residues. The germline V gene has CDR1 MDHEN and CDR2 SYDVKM. Trimming removed 3 bases from V and 6 bases from J; junction bases left unmatched: 8. The CDR3 nucleotides read TGTGCCAGCAGTTTTTTGTCCGGACAGGGGGGCGAGCAGTACTTC. Translation: CASSFLSGQGGEQYF.

This clonotype was found many times. The gene calls are TRBV19 and TRBJ1-4, with 8 bases that match TRBD1. V was pared by 5 bases and J by 8 bases, with 10 bases of the junction left unmatched. The CDR3 runs 15 residues. Germline CDR1 LNHDA, CDR2 SQIVND (reference sequence). The CDR3 sequence is CASSPRGQGKEKLFF. In DNA form, the CDR3 reads TGTGCCAGTAGTCCCCGAGGACAGGGTAAAGAAAAACTGTTTTTT.

This clonotype has a count of ten or more. This chain joins TRBV7-8 and TRBJ2-5, with TRBD1 matching over 7 bases. The CDR3 length is 14 residues. Germline CDR1 and CDR2: SGHVS and FQNEAQ. V lost 4 bases, J lost 5 bases, and 7 bases stayed unmatched. CDR3 in amino acids: CASSYRDSWETQYF. CDR3 coding DNA: TGTGCCAGCAGCTATAGGGACAGTTGGGAGACCCAGTACTTC.

As concerns this clonotype: This may stem from a read error, because a much larger clone lies one nucleotide away. The chain is built from TRBV7-9 and TRBJ1-5, with D possibly being TRBD1 (6 bases). Germline lookup yields CDR1 SEHNR and CDR2 FQNEAQ (reference sequence). CDR3 length: 14 amino acids. CDR3 DNA: TGTGCCAGCAGCTTAGTTGGGGCAGGACAGCCCCAGCGTTTT. It specifies CASSLVGAGQPQRF. Full variable domain (remainder filled in from reference TRBV7-9 and TRBJ1-5): DTGVSQNPRHKITKRGQNVTFRCDPISEHNRLYWYRQTLGQGPEFLTYFQNEAQLEKSRLLSDRFSAERPKGSFSTLEIQRTEQGDSAMYLCASSLVGAGQPQRFGDGTRLSIL.

Concerning this clonotype itself: This may come from a read error, since a much larger clone is one base off. The rearrangement links TRBV3-1 to TRBJ2-5, with 7 bases aligning to TRBD1. The germline gives CDR1 LGHDT, CDR2 YNNKEL (reference sequence). V was pared by 7 bases and J by 4 bases, with 9 bases of the junction left unmatched. CDR3 size: 14 residues. The CDR3 loop reads CASKQGVARETQYF. The CDR3 region has the DNA TGTGCCAGCAAGCAGGGGGTTGCGAGAGAGACCCAGTACTTC.

This clonotype was seen a few times. The chain employs TRBV19 and TRBJ2-3, with D maybe TRBD2 (7 bases). The V end was cut by 5 bases, the J end by 6 bases, with 21 bases between. Germline CDR1 LNHDA, CDR2 SQIVND (reference sequence). The CDR3 contains 16 residues. The CDR3 DNA sequence: TGTGCCAGTAGTTGGTTTGGGGGGGCCAATGGGGATACGCAGTATTTT. This codes for CASSWFGGANGDTQYF.

This clonotype was observed many times. The chain uses TRBV5-5 and TRBJ1-5, with D possibly TRBD1 on 6 matching bases. Germline CDR1 and CDR2: SGHKS and YYEKEE (reference sequence). V lost 5 bases, J lost 0 bases, and 15 bases lay in between. CDR3 length: 16 residues. The CDR3 loop is CASSFGTIYSNQPQHF. CDR3 nucleotide sequence: TGTGCCAGCAGTTTCGGGACAATCTATAGCAATCAGCCCCAGCATTTT.

The V and J genes are TRBV9 and TRBJ1-1; maybe TRBD1 (5 bases). Germline CDR1 and CDR2: SGDLS and YYNGEE. V lost 0 bases to trimming and J lost 4 bases, with 13 bases between them. The CDR3 loop spans 15 amino acids. For the CDR3, the DNA is TGTGCCAGCAGCGTAGATCAGGGTGGGGGCACTGAAGCTTTCTTT. Its protein is CASSVDQGGGTEAFF.

This rearrangement joins TRBV5-1 to TRBJ1-2, with D hard to call. V shed 6 bases and J shed 1 base, with 10 bases lying between them. The CDR3 is made up of 13 amino acids. Germline CDR1 SGHRS, CDR2 YFSETQ. The CDR3 loop reads CASKFGDNYGYTF. In DNA, the CDR3 is TGCGCCAGCAAATTCGGGGATAACTATGGCTACACCTTC.

Turning to this clonotype: One base away lies a much larger clone, so this may be a sequencing read error. In DNA, the CDR3 is TGTGCCAGCAGCCAAGTTACAGCAAGATATTCACCCCTCCACTTT. Encoded protein: CASSQVTARYSPLHF. The chain is built from TRBV3-1 and TRBJ1-6; no firm D call. CDR3 length equals 15 residues. Germline values: CDR1 LGHDT, CDR2 YNNKEL (reference sequence). V gave up 1 base and J gave up 8 bases, with 12 bases separating them.

This clonotype was counted many times. The V gene is TRBV7-2, the J gene TRBJ2-1; D not resolved. Germline CDR1 SGHTA, CDR2 FQGNSA. CDR3 size: 13 residues. V was shortened by 5 bases and J by 5 bases, with 10 bases between the two germline ends. The DNA of the CDR3 is TGTGCCAGCAGCCACCGGGCCAACAATGAGCAGTTCTTC. This gives the protein CASSHRANNEQFF.

This chain uses TRBV19 with TRBJ1-3; D is ambiguous. CDR3 length: 16 amino acids. V lost 3 bases and J lost 2, with 14 bases in between. Germline lookup yields CDR1 LNHDA and CDR2 SQIVND (reference sequence). CDR3 DNA sequence: TGTGCCAGTAGTATTGTATACCGGGTGGCTGGAAACACCATATATTTT. It specifies CASSIVYRVAGNTIYF.

This clonotype was seen repeatedly, ten times or more. The chain recombines TRBV20-1 with TRBJ2-3; TRBD1 might be the D (5 bases). V lost 3 bases, J lost 2 bases, and 15 bases lay in between. The CDR3 has 15 residues. The germline V gene has CDR1 DFQATT and CDR2 SNEGSKA (reference sequence). The CDR3 here is CSASVGQFDTDTQYF. The CDR3 DNA sequence: TGCAGTGCTAGCGTCGGACAATTTGACACAGATACGCAGTATTTT.

As concerns this clonotype: Given a much more abundant clone one base away, this may be a read error. V is TRBV9 and J is TRBJ1-4; unclear D gene. CDR1 is SGDLS and CDR2 is YYNGEE in the germline V gene. The length of the CDR3 is 14 residues. V was cut by 2 bases and J by 6 bases, with 11 bases left in between. The CDR3 sequence: CASSVGRFDEKLFF. The DNA for the CDR3 is TGTGCCAGCAGCGTGGGGAGATTTGATGAAAAACTGTTTTTT. Variable domain in full (rest from reference TRBV9 and TRBJ1-4): DSGVTQTPKHLITATGQRVTLRCSPRSGDLSVYWYQQSLDQGLQFLIQYYNGEERAKGNILERFSAQQFPDLHSELNLSSLELGDSALYFCASSVGRFDEKLFFGSGTQLSVL.

This clonotype was seen just once. Possible read error: a much larger clone is one base away. The chain combines TRBV25-1 with TRBJ2-5, with D possibly being TRBD1 or TRBD2 (5 bases each). There are 15 residues in the CDR3. V lost 4 bases and J 3 bases, leaving 15 bases between the germline ends. The V gene's germline CDR1 is MGHDK and CDR2 SYGVNS. The CDR3 here is CASSGHRGWEETQYF. CDR3 coding DNA: TGTGCCAGCAGTGGACACCGGGGCTGGGAAGAGACCCAGTACTTC.

Concerning this clonotype itself: A much larger clone sits a single nucleotide away, making a read error possible. The V gene is TRBV12-3 or TRBV12-4, the J gene TRBJ1-5; a weak D match, TRBD1 (5 bases). The CDR3 contains 15 residues. In DNA form, the CDR3 reads TGTGCCAGCAGTTTAGATTCAGGGAGCAGTCAGCCCCAGCATTTT. Its protein product is CASSLDSGSSQPQHF.

The chain employs TRBV6-1 and TRBJ2-2; possibly TRBD1 for D (6 bases). From germline, CDR1 is MNHNS and CDR2 SASEGT. The CDR3 is 13 amino acids. V lost 1 base and J lost 7, with 7 bases in between. In DNA, the CDR3 is TGTGCCAGCAGTGAAGAGGGGGACGGGGAGCTGTTTTTT. This encodes CASSEEGDGELFF.

Details on this clonotype: This may arise from a read error, as a much more abundant clone is one base away. J is TRBJ2-1 and V is TRBV5-1; 9 nucleotides agree with TRBD2. CDR3 length equals 16 residues. Per the germline V gene, CDR1 is SGHRS and CDR2 is YFSETQ. V trimming: 1 base; J trimming: 10 bases; junction bases outside the gene matches: 12. DNA of the CDR3: TGCGCCAGCAGCTTGATAGCGGGAGTCATGGGCAACGAGCAGTTCTTC. Its protein is CASSLIAGVMGNEQFF. Combining the CDR3 with reference TRBV5-1 and TRBJ2-1 gives the whole variable domain KAGVTQTPRYLIKTRGQQVTLSCSPISGHRSVSWYQQTPGQGLQFLFEYFSETQRNKGNFPGRFSGRQFSNSRSEMNVSTLELGDSALYLCASSLIAGVMGNEQFFGPGTRLTVL.

This clonotype was recorded at least ten times. This chain connects TRBV7-8 to TRBJ1-5, with D perhaps TRBD1 (5 bases). Germline V lookup: CDR1 SGHVS, CDR2 FQNEAQ. The CDR3 is 12 residues long. V lost 5 bases and J lost 9, with 11 bases in between. CDR3 coding DNA: TGTGCCAGCAGCGCGACTGGGGGGCCCCAGCATTTT. It codes for CASSATGGPQHF.